The source of this T cell receptor beta chain is a study of blood T cell repertoires in COVID-19. Study information: Italy, Spain and the United States were the sources of the convalescent and acute COVID-19 samples. Sample material is recorded as cDNA or gDNA derived from T cells, B-cell-depleted T cells, or PBMCs.

Assay used: immunoSEQ multiplex PCR; TCRdb lists only in-frame clones, some missing. This sample carries 200,000 to 300,000 clones, about nine tenths of them seen once, and the ten largest clones take over 2%. Participant-reported clinical history was the basis for cohort assignment. The CDR3 is made up of 15 amino acids. From germline, CDR1 is LGHDT and CDR2 YNNKEL (reference sequence). The V gene end was trimmed by 4 bases and the J gene end by 1 base; junction bases not matched to a gene: 2. The receptor was isolated from a woman between 40 and 55 years old with acute COVID-19. The sequenced sample was PBMCs or T cells enriched from blood (not recorded which). The V gene is TRBV3-1 (or the pseudogene TRBV3-2), the J gene TRBJ2-3, with 10 bases lining up with TRBD2. CDR3 region: CASSLTSGGTDTQYF. The CDR3 DNA is TGTGCCAGCAGCCTAACTAGCGGGGGCACAGATACGCAGTATTTT.